A selection of T cell receptor beta chains follows, all from one sample in a study of cytomegalovirus exposure and HLA in healthy donors. TCRdb's table, derived via immunoSEQ multiplex PCR, lists solely in-frame clones and lacks some. The sample has some 150,000 clones, roughly 9.6% seen once. The material sequenced was PBMCs. Receptors were obtained from a woman in her forties in good health and CMV-seropositive. The CDR3 runs from the conserved cysteine through the conserved F or W. The D gene is left open where the match is weak. Clone size is not always given. Where it is, it says once, few, many or a class for expanded clones.

>few|TRBJ1-2|TRBV5-4|TRBD1
TGTGCCAGCAGCTTCGGGACAGGGGGCTTGGACTATGGCTACACCTTC
CASSFGTGGLDYGYTF
>few|TRBJ1-2|TRBV19|TRBD1
TGTGCCAGTAGTATGGGCAGGGGGATTGCTGGCTACACCTTC
CASSMGRGIAGYTF
>few|TRBJ1-2|TRBV9|NA
TGTGCCAGCAGCGTAGCTTTGGGGGGGGGCCTTAACTATGGCTACACCTTC
CASSVALGGGLNYGYTF
>NA|TRBJ1-5|TRBV7-8|TRBD1
TGTGCCAGCACTTCAGGGGGAGGAAATCAGCCCCAGCATTTT
CASTSGGGNQPQHF
>few|TRBJ2-4|TRBV7-2|NA
TGTGCCAGCAGCCCCAGTTTCACAGGGACCAACATTCAGTACTTC
CASSPSFTGTNIQYF
>NA|TRBJ1-2|TRBV29-1|NA
TGCAGCGTTGAAGGGGGAGGGGACTATGGCTACACCTTC
CSVEGGGDYGYTF
>NA|TRBJ1-1|TRBV18|NA
TGTGCCAGCTCGCCTTTAGCCCGGGATGAGAACACTGAAGCTTTCTTT
CASSPLARDENTEAFF
>few|TRBJ2-3|TRBV5-1|NA
TGCGCCAGCAGCCCACGGGGAGATACGCAGTATTTT
CASSPRGDTQYF
>few|TRBJ1-3|TRBV5-5|NA
TGTGCCAGCAGCGTGGGAGGGCTCAGCTCTGGAAACACCATATATTTT
CASSVGGLSSGNTIYF
>few|TRBJ2-2|TRBV5-1|NA
TGCGCCAGCAGCTTGGGACAGAACACCGGGGAGCTGTTTTTT
CASSLGQNTGELFF
>few|TRBJ2-1|TRBV6-1|NA
TGTGCCAGCAGCACCGCGGGGCTCAGCTACAATGAGCAGTTCTTC
CASSTAGLSYNEQFF